The sequence of this T cell receptor beta chain was determined in a study of a mutant IDH1 vaccine in newly diagnosed glioma. TCRdb keeps only in-frame clones here, not all; method: immunoSEQ multiplex PCR. The sample contains tens of thousands of clones, about 80% of which appear only once. Time point reported: baseline, week 1 (first vaccination visit). This sample's treatment: pre-vaccination baseline after standard-of-care therapy. The CDR3 loop spans 15 amino acids. Germline V gene sequence: CDR1 SGHNT, CDR2 YYREEE (reference sequence). Trimming at V came to 0 bases and at J to 3 bases, leaving 5 bases not matched to a gene.

This chain links TRBV5-4 with TRBJ2-7, with TRBD1 identical over 8 bases. The source of this sequence is a woman in her fifties or sixties with glioma. Sample: PBMCs, taken from a glioma patient treated with radiotherapy, temozolomide or both. In DNA, the CDR3 is TGTGCCAGCAGCTTGGCCGGGACAGGAGTCTACGAGCAGTACTTC. Residues: CASSLAGTGVYEQYF.